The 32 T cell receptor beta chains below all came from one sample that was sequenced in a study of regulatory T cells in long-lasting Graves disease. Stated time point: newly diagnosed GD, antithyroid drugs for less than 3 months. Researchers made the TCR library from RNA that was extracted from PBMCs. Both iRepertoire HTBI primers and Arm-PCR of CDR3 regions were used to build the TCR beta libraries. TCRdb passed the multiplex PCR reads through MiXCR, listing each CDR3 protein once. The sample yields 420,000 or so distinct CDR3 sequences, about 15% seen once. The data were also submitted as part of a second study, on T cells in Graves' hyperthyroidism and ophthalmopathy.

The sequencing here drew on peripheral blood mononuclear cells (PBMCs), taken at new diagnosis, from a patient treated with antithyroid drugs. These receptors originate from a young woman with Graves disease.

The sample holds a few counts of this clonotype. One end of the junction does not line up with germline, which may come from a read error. The CDR3 is CASSYSRVGAYERYF. The CDR3 DNA is TGTGCCAGCAGTTACTCGAGAGTAGGGGCGTACGAGCGGTACTTC. The rearrangement joins TRBV6-2 or TRBV6-3 to TRBJ2-7; D may be TRBD1 (5 bases). Per the germline V gene, CDR1 is MNHEY and CDR2 is SVGEGT. The CDR3 has 15 residues.

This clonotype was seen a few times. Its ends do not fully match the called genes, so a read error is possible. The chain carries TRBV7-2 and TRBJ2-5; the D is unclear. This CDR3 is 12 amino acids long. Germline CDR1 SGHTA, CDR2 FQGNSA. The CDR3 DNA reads TGTGCCAGCAGCTTAACAAGAGAGACCCGGTACTTC. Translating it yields CASSLTRETRYF.

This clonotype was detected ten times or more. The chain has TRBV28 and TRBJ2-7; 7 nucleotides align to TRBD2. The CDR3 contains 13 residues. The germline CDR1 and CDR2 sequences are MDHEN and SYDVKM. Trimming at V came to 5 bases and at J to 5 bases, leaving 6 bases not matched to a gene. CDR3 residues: CASSLPGRDEQYF. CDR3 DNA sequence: TGTGCCAGCAGTCTCCCGGGGAGGGACGAGCAGTACTTC.

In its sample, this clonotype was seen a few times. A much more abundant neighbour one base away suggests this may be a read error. The CDR3 region is CASKELVSADTQYF. DNA of the CDR3: TGTGCCAGCAAAGAACTAGTTTCCGCAGATACGCAGTATTTT. This chain uses TRBV2 with TRBJ2-3; D is perhaps TRBD2 (5 bases). With 7 bases removed from V and 4 bases from J, the gap between germline ends came to 15 bases. The CDR3 spans 14 residues. From germline, CDR1 is SNHLY and CDR2 FYNNEI.

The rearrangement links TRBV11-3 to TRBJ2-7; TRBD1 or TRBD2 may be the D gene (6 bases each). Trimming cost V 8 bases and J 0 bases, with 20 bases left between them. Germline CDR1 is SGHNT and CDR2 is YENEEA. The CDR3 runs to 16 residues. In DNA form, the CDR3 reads TGTGCCAGCGGCTCCCGAGGGACGGGGGCCTCCTACGAGCAGTACTTC. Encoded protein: CASGSRGTGASYEQYF.

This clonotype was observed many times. The CDR3 DNA reads TGTGCCAGCAGTTCAAGGAACACTGAAGCTTTCTTT. Translating it yields CASSSRNTEAFF. The chain links TRBV12-3 or TRBV12-4 to TRBJ1-1, with D uncertain. The CDR3 runs to 12 residues. V was shortened by 4 bases and J by 1 base, with 4 bases between the two germline ends.

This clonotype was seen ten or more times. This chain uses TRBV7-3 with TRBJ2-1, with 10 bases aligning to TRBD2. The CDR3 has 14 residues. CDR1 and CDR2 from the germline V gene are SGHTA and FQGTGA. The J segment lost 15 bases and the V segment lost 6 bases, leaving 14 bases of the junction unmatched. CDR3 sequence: CASRATSGANRVFF. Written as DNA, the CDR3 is TGTGCCAGCAGGGCAACTAGCGGGGCAAACAGGGTGTTCTTC.

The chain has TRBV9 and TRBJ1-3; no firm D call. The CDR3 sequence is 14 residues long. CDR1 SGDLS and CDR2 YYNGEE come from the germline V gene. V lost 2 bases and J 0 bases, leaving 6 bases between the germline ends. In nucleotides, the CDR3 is TGTGCCAGCAGCGTGGACCTCTCTGGAAACACCATATATTTT. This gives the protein CASSVDLSGNTIYF.

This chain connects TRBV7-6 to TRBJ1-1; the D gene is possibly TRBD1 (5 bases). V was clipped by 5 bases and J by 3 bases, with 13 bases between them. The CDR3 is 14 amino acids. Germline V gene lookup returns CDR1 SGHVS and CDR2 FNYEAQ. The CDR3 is CASSLGVGDTEAFF. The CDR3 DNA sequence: TGTGCCAGCAGCCTGGGGGTAGGGGACACTGAAGCTTTCTTT.

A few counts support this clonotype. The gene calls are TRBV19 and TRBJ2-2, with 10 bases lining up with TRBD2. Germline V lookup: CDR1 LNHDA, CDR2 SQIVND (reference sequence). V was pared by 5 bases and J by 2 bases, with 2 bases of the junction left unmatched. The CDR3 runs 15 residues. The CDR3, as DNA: TGTGCCAGTAGTTCTAGCGGGAGAAACACCGGGGAGCTGTTTTTT. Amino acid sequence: CASSSSGRNTGELFF. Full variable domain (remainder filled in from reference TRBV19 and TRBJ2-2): DGGITQSPKYLFRKEGQNVTLSCEQNLNHDAMYWYRQDPGQGLRLIYYSQIVNDFQKGDIAEGYSVSREKKESFPLTVTSAQKNPTAFYLCASSSSGRNTGELFFGEGSRLTVL.

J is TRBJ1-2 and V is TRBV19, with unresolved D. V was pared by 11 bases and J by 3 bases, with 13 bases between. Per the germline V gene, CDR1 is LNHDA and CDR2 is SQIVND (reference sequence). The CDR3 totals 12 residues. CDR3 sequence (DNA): TGTGCCGCCCGCGGGGTGGACTATGGCTACACCTTC. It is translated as CAARGVDYGYTF.

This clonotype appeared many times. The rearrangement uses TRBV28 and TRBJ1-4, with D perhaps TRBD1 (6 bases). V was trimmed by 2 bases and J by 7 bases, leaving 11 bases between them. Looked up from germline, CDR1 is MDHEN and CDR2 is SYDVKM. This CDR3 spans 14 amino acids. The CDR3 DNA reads TGTGCCAGCAGTTTAACACAGGGTGGTGAAAAACTGTTTTTT. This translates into CASSLTQGGEKLFF.

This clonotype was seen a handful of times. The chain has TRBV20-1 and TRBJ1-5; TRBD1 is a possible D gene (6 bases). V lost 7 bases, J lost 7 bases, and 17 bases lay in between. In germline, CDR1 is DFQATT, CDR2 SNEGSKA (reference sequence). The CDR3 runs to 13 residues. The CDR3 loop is CSESLGAGQPQHF. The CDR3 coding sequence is TGCAGTGAGTCTTTGGGGGCTGGACAGCCCCAGCATTTT.

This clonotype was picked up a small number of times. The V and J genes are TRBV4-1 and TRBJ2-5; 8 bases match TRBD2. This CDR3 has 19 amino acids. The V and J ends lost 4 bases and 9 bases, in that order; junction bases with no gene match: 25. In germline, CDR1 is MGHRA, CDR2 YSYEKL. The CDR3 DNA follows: TGCGCCAGCAGCCCTCGGGTACTAGCGGAGATCCATGAAGAGAGGGCCCAGTACTTC. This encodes CASSPRVLAEIHEERAQYF.

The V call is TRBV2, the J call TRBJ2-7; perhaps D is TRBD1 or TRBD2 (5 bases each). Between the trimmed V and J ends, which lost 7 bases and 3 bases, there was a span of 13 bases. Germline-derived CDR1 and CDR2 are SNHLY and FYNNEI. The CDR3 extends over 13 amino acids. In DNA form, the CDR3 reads TGTGCCAGCACTCCTGGGGGATACTACGAGCAGTACTTC. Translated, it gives CASTPGGYYEQYF. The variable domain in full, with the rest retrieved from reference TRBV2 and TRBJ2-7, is EPEVTQTPSHQVTQMGQEVILRCVPISNHLYFYWYRQILGQKVEFLVSFYNNEISEKSEIFDDQFSVERPDGSNFTLKIRSTKLEDSAMYFCASTPGGYYEQYFGPGTRLTVT.

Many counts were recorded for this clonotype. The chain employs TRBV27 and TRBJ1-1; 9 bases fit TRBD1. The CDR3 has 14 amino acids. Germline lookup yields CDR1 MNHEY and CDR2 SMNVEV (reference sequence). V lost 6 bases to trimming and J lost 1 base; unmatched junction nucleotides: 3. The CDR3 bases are TGTGCCAGCAGGGGGACAGGGAAGAACACTGAAGCTTTCTTT. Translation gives CASRGTGKNTEAFF.

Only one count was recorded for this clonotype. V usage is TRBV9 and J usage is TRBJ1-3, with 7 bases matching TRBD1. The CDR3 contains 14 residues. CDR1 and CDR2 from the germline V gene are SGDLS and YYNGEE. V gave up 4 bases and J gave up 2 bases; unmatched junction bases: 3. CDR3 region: CASSPGQPGNTIYF. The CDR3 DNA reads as TGTGCCAGCAGCCCGGGACAGCCTGGAAACACCATATATTTT.

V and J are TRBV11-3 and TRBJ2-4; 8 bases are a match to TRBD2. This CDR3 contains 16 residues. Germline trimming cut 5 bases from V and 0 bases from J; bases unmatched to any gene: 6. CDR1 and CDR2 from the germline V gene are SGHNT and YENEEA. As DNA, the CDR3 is TGTGCCAGCAGCCTAGCGGGCCCAAGAGCCAAAAACATTCAGTACTTC. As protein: CASSLAGPRAKNIQYF. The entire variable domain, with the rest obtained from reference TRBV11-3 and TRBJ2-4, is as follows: EAGVVQSPRYKIIEKKQPVAFWCNPISGHNTLYWYLQNLGQGPELLIRYENEEAVDDSQLPKDRFSAERLKGVDSTLKIQPAELGDSAVYLCASSLAGPRAKNIQYFGAGTRLSVL.

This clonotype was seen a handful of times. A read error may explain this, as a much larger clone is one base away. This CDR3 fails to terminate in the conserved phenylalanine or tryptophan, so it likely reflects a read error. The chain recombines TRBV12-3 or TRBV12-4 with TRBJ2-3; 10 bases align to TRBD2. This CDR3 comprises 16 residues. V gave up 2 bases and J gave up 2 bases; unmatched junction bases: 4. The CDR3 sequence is CASSLTLAGVTDTQYS. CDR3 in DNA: TGTGCCAGCAGTTTAACTCTAGCGGGAGTCACAGATACGCAGTATTCT.

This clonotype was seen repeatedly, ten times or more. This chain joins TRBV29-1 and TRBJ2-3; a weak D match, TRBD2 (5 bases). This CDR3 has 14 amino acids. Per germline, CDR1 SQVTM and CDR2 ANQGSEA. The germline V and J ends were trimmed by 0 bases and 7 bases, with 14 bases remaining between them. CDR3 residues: CSVEDGLALNTQYF. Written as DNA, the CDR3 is TGCAGCGTTGAAGACGGTCTAGCTCTGAATACGCAGTATTTT.

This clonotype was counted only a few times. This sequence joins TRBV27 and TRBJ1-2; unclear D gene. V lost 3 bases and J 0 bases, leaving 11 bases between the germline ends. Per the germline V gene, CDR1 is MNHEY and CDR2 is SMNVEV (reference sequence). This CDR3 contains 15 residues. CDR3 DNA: TGTGCCAGCAGTTTCCTAGGCAGCACTAACTATGGCTACACCTTC. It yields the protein CASSFLGSTNYGYTF.

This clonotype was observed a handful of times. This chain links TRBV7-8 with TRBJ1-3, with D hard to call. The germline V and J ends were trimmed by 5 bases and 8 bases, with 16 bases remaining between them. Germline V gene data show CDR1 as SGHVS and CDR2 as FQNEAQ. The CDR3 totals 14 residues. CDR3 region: CASSLHGKGYTIYF. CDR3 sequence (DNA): TGTGCCAGCAGCCTACACGGGAAAGGCTACACCATATATTTT.

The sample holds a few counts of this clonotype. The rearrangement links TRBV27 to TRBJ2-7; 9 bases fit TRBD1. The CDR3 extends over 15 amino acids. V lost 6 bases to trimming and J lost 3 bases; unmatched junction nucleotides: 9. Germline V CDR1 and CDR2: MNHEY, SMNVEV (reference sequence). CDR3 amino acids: CASRRPDRGNYEQYF. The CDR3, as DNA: TGTGCCAGCAGGCGCCCGGACAGGGGAAACTACGAGCAGTACTTC.

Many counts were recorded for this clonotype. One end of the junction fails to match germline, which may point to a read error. The CDR3 region is CASSVSGQGFGQETQYF. The CDR3 region has the DNA TGTGCCAGCAGTGTATCGGGACAGGGGTTCGGGCAAGAGACCCAGTACTTC. The chain couples TRBV27 to TRBJ2-5; 10 nucleotides agree with TRBD1. In germline, CDR1 is MNHEY, CDR2 SMNVEV (reference sequence). CDR3 length: 17 residues.

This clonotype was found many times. The CDR3 DNA reads as TGTGCCACCAGTGAGCGGAGAGCTGCTAGCACAGATACGCAGTATTTT. This sequence encodes CATSERRAASTDTQYF. This chain joins TRBV24-1 and TRBJ2-3; the D is unclear. The V and J ends lost 4 bases and 0 bases respectively, with 13 bases between them. This CDR3 spans 16 amino acids. Germline CDR1 KGHDR, CDR2 SFDVKD.

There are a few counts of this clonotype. The CDR3 DNA reads TGTGCCAGCGGCAGGAGCGGGAAGGACAATGAGCAGTTCTTC. The encoded protein is CASGRSGKDNEQFF. The chain links TRBV28 to TRBJ2-1, with 7 bases fitting TRBD2. The CDR3 has 14 residues. The V and J ends lost 8 bases and 5 bases, in that order; junction bases with no gene match: 9. From germline, CDR1 is MDHEN and CDR2 SYDVKM. Together with reference TRBV28 and TRBJ2-1, the CDR3 gives the full variable domain: DVKVTQSSRYLVKRTGEKVFLECVQDMDHENMFWYRQDPGLGLRLIYFSYDVKMKEKGDIPEGYSVSREKKERFSLILESASTNQTSMYLCASGRSGKDNEQFFGPGTRLTVL.

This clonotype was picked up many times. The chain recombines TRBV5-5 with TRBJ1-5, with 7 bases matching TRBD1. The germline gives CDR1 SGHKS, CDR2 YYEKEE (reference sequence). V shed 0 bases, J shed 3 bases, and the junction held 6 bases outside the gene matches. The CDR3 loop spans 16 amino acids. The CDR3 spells CASSLATGTDNQPQHF. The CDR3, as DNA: TGTGCCAGCAGCTTGGCCACCGGGACAGACAATCAGCCCCAGCATTTT.

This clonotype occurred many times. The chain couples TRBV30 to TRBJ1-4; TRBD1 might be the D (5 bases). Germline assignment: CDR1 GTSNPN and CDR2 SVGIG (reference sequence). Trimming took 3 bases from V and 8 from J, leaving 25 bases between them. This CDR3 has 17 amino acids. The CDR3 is CAWSDMLRGKRREKLFF. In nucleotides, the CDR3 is TGTGCCTGGAGCGACATGTTACGGGGCAAACGAAGGGAAAAACTGTTTTTT.

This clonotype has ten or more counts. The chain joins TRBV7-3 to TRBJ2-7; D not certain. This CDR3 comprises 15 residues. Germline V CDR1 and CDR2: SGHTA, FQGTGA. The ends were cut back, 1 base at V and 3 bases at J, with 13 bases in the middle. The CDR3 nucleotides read TGTGCCAGCAGCTTAATGTCTCGCTCGGACTACGAGCAGTACTTC. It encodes CASSLMSRSDYEQYF. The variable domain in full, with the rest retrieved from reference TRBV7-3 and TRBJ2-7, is GAGVSQTPSNKVTEKGKYVELRCDPISGHTALYWYRQSLGQGPEFLIYFQGTGAADDSGLPNDRFFAVRPEGSVSTLKIQRTERGDSAVYLCASSLMSRSDYEQYFGPGTRLTVT.

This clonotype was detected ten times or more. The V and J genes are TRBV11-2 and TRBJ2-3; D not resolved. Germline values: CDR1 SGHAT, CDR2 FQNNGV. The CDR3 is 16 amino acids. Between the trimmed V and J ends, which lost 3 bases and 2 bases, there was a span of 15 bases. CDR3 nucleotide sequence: TGTGCCAGCAGCTTTCCCATTGCAGGAGCCACAGATACGCAGTATTTT. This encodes CASSFPIAGATDTQYF.

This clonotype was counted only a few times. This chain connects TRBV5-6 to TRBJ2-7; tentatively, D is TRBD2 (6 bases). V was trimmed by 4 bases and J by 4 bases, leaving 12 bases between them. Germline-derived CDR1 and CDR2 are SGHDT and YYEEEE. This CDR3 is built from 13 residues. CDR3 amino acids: CASSVRDSYEQYF. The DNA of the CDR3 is TGTGCCAGCAGCGTCCGGGACTCTTACGAGCAGTACTTC.

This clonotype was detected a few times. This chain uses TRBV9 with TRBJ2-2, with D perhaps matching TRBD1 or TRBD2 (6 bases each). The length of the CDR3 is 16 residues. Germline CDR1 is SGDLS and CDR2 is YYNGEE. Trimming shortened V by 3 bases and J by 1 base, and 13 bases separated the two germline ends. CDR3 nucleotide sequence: TGTGCCAGCAGCGGCGGTGGAGGGGGGAACACCGGGGAGCTGTTTTTT. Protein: CASSGGGGGNTGELFF.